The clone carrying this T cell receptor (beta chain) was seen only a few times. What it recognizes is unknown. The source of the sample is a study of beta chain features in type 1 diabetes. Overall study: There were approximately 100 million sorted cells examined across all samples. The study's findings and limits: In every one of the four CD4+ subsets, TCRB CDR3s were moderately but significantly shorter in Type 1 diabetes patients. At VDJ recombination sites, type 1 diabetes patients had fewer insertions and more deleted nucleotides.

Expressed TCRB transcripts were sequenced because the isolated RNA had all been reverse transcribed beforehand. The protocol was immunoSEQ multiplex PCR, while the TCRdb copy is restricted to in-frame clones and leaves out a portion. The data show tens of thousands of clones, less than 55% seen once. V shed 3 bases and J 7 bases; nucleotides not matched to a gene: 11. CDR1 is SGHNT, CDR2 YENEEA, per germline. The CDR3 is 16 amino acids. Sorting of CD4+ naive, central memory, regulatory and stem cell-like memory cells was performed via CD45RO/CCR7/CD25/CD127/CD95/CD27. The receptor was isolated from a man aged 25-45 years with type 1 diabetes. This chain connects TRBV11-3 to TRBJ2-1; 8 nucleotides agree with TRBD2. Sequencing was performed on Tregs from blood. The CDR3 loop reads CASSLEWSGSENEQFF. CDR3 nucleotides: TGTGCCAGCAGCTTGGAATGGAGCGGGAGCGAGAATGAGCAGTTCTTC.